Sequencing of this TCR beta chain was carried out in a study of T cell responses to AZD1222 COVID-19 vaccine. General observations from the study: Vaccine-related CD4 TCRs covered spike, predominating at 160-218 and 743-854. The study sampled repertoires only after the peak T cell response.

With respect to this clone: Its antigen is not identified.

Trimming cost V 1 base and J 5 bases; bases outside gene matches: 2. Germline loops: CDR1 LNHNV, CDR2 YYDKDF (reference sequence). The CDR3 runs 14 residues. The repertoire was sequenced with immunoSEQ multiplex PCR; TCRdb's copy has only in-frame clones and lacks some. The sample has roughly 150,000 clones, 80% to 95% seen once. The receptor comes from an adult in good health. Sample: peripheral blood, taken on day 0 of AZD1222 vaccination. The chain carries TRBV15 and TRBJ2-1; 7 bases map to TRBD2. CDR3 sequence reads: CATSRGGTNNEQFF. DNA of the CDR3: TGTGCCACCAGCAGAGGGGGGACTAACAATGAGCAGTTCTTC.